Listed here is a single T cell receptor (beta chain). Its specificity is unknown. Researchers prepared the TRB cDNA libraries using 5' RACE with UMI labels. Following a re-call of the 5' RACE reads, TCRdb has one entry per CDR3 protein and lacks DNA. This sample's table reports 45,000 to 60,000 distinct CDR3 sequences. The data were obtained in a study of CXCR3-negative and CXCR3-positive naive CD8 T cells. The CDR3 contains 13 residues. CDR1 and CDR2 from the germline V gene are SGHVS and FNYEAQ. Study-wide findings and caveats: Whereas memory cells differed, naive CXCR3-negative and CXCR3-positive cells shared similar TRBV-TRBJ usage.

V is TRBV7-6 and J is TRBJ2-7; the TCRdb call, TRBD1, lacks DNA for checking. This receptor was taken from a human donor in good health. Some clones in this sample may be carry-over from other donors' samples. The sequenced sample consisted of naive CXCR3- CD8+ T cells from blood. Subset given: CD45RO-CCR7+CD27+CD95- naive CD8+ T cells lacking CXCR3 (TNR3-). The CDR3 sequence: CASSPTATYEQYF.